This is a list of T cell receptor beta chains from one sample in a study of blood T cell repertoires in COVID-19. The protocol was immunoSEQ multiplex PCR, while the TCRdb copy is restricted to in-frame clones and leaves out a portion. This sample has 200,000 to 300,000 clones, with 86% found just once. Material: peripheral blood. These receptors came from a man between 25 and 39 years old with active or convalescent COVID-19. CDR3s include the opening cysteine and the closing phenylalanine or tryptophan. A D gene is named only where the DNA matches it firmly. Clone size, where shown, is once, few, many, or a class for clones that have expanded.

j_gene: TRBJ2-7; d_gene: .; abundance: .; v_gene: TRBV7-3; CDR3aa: CASSLNAGGGYEQYF; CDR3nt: TGTGCCAGCAGCTTAAATGCTGGGGGCGGTTACGAGCAGTACTTC
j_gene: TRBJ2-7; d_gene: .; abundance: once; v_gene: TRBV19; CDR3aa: CASRKSGEQYF; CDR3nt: TGTGCCAGTAGAAAAAGCGGCGAGCAGTACTTC
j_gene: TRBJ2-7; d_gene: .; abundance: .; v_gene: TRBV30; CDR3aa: CAWGPTYEQYF; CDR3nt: TGTGCCTGGGGTCCTACCTACGAGCAGTACTTC
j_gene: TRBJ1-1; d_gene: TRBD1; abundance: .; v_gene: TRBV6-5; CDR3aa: CASRPPGQGITEAFF; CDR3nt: TGTGCCAGCAGGCCCCCGGGACAGGGGATCACTGAAGCTTTCTTT
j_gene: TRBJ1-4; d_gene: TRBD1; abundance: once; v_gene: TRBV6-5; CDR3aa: CASSYGQGENEKLFF; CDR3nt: TGTGCCAGCTCGTACGGACAGGGAGAAAATGAAAAACTGTTTTTT
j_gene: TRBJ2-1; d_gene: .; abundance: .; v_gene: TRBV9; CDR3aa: CASDSRGTVSYNEQFF; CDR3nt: TGTGCCAGCGACTCAAGGGGCACAGTATCTTACAATGAGCAGTTCTTC
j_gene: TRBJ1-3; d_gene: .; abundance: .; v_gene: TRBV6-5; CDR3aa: CASSYSTGTSGNTIYF; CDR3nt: TGTGCCAGCAGTTACTCAACAGGAACCTCTGGAAACACCATATATTTT
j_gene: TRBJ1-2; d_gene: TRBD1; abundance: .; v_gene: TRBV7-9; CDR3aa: CASSDMTGGNYGYTF; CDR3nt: TGTGCCAGCAGCGATATGACAGGGGGCAACTATGGCTACACCTTC
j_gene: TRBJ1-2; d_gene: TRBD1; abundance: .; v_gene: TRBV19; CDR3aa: CASSPNPGTGGRGYTF; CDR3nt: TGTGCCAGTAGTCCGAACCCCGGCACAGGGGGACGTGGCTACACCTTC
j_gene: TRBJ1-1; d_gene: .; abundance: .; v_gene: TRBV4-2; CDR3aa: CASSQDLLEMAEAFF; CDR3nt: TGTGCCAGCAGCCAAGATCTCCTGGAGATGGCTGAAGCTTTCTTT
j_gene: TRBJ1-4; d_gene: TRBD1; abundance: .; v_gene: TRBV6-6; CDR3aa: CASSYETGVNEKLFF; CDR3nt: TGTGCCAGCAGTTATGAGACAGGGGTTAATGAAAAACTGTTTTTT
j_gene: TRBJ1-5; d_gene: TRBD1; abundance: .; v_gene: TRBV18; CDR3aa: CASSQGQGNQPQHF; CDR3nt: TGTGCCAGCTCACAAGGACAGGGGAATCAGCCCCAGCATTTT
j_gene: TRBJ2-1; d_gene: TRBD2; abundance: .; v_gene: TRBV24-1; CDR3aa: CATSDPKAGGLNEQFF; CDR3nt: TGTGCCACCAGTGACCCAAAAGCGGGGGGGCTCAATGAGCAGTTCTTC
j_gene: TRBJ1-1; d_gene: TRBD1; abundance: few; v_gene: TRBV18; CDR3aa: CASSRDRANTEAFF; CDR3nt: TGTGCCAGCTCACGAGACAGGGCGAACACTGAAGCTTTCTTT
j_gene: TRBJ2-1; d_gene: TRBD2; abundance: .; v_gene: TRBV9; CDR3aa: CASSPHEMIAGGPGNEQFF; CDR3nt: TGTGCCAGCAGCCCCCACGAGATGATAGCGGGGGGGCCTGGCAATGAGCAGTTCTTC
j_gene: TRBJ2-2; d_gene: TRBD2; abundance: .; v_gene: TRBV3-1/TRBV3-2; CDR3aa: CASSLSGGITGELFF; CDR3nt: TGTGCCAGCAGCCTCAGCGGGGGGATTACCGGGGAGCTGTTTTTT
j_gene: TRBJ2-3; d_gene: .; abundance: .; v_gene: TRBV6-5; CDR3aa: CASRTGGVDTQYF; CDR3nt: TGTGCCAGCAGGACCGGGGGTGTAGATACGCAGTATTTT
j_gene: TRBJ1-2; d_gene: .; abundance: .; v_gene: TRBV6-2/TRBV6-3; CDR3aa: CASSSPTRAPWGYTF; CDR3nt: TGTGCCAGCAGTTCTCCAACCAGGGCCCCATGGGGCTACACCTTC
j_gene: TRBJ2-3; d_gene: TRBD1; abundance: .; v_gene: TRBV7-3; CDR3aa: CASSQGTAITTDTQYF; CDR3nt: TGTGCCAGCAGCCAAGGGACAGCAATCACCACAGATACGCAGTATTTT
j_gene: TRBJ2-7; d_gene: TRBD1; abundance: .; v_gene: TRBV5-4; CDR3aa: CASKRTGGSYEQYF; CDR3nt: TGTGCCAGCAAGAGGACAGGGGGCTCCTACGAGCAGTACTTC
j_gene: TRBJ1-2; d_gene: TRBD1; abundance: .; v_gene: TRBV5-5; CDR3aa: CASSFLGQGFF; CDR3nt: TGTGCCAGCAGCTTCCTCGGACAGGGTTTCTTC
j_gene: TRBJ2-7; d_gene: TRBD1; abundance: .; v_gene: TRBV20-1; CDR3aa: CSASDRGEQYF; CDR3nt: TGCAGTGCTAGCGACAGGGGCGAGCAGTACTTC
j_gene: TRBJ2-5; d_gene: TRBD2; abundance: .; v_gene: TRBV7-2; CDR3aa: CASSFISLAGGPYGETQYF; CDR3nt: TGTGCCAGCAGCTTTATCTCACTCGCGGGGGGGCCTTATGGGGAGACCCAGTACTTC
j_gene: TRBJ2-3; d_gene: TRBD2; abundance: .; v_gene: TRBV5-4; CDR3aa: CASSLIEAGGDTQYF; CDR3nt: TGTGCCAGCAGCTTGATTGAAGCGGGAGGAGATACGCAGTATTTT
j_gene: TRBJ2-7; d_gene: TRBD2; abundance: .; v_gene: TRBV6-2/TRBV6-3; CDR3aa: CASSFPTSANEQYF; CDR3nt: TGTGCCAGCAGTTTTCCTACTAGCGCAAACGAGCAGTACTTC
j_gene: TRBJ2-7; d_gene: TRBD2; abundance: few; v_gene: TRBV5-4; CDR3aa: CASRALAGGLSYEQYF; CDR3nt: TGTGCCAGCAGAGCCTTAGCGGGGGGGCTGTCCTACGAGCAGTACTTC
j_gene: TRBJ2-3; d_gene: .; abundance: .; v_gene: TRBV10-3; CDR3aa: CAISGGPGDTQYF; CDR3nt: TGTGCCATCAGTGGGGGGCCAGGAGATACGCAGTATTTT
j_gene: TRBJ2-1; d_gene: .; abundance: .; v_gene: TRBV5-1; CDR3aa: CASSLGGNEQFF; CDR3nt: TGCGCCAGCAGCTTGGGCGGCAATGAGCAGTTCTTC
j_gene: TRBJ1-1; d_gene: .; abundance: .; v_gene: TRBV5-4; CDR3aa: CASSPDRSVTEAFF; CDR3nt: TGTGCCAGCAGCCCCGACAGGTCCGTCACTGAAGCTTTCTTT
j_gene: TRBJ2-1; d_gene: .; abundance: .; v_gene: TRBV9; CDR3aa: CASSPFPDSYNEQFF; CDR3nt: TGTGCCAGCAGCCCATTTCCGGACAGTTACAATGAGCAGTTCTTC
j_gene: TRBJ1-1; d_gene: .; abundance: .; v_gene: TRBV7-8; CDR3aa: CASSLFPVKNTEAFF; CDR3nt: TGTGCCAGCAGCTTATTTCCGGTTAAGAACACTGAAGCTTTCTTT
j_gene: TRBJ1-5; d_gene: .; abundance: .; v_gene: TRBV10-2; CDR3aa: CASSETRQRSNQPQHF; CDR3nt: TGCGCCAGCAGTGAGACGAGACAGAGGTCCAATCAGCCCCAGCATTTT
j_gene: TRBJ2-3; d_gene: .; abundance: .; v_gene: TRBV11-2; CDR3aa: CASSPSRGQDTQYF; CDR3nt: TGTGCCAGCAGCCCATCGCGGGGGCAAGATACGCAGTATTTT
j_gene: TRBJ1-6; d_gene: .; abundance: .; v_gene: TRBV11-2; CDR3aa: CASSPRGGDSPLHF; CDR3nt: TGTGCCAGCAGCCCTAGGGGAGGGGATTCACCCCTCCACTTT
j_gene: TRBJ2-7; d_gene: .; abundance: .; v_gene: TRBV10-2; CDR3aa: CASSLLPQGDYEQYF; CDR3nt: TGCGCCAGCAGTCTTCTTCCACAGGGAGACTACGAGCAGTACTTC
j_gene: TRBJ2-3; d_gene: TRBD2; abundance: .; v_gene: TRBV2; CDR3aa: CASRKSVRGGTDTQYF; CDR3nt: TGTGCCAGCAGGAAGAGCGTTCGGGGGGGGACAGATACGCAGTATTTT
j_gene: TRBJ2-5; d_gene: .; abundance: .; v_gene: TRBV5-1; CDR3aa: CASSWRQPGQETQYF; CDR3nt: TGCGCCAGCAGCTGGCGACAGCCTGGACAAGAGACCCAGTACTTC
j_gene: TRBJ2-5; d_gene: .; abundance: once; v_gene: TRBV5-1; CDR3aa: CASSSTYLPGETQYF; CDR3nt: TGCGCCAGCAGCTCAACCTATCTCCCCGGAGAGACCCAGTACTTC
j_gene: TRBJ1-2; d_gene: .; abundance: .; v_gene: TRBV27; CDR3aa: CASSLSASGNYGYTF; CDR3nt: TGTGCCAGCAGTTTATCGGCTTCAGGGAACTATGGCTACACCTTC
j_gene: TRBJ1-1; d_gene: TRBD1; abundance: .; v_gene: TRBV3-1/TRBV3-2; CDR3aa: CASNDRENTEAFF; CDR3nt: TGTGCCAGCAACGACAGGGAGAACACTGAAGCTTTCTTT
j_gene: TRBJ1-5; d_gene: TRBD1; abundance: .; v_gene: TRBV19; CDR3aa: CASSTQGGNQPQHF; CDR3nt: TGTGCCAGTAGTACCCAGGGGGGCAATCAGCCCCAGCATTTT
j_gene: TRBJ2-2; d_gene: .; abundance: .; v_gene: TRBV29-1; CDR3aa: CSVRRVGPGELFF; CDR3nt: TGCAGCGTGCGGAGGGTAGGACCCGGGGAGCTGTTTTTT
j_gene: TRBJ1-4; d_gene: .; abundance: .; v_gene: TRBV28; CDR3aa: CASRAQKEKLFF; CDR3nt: TGTGCCAGCAGGGCCCAGAAGGAAAAACTGTTTTTT
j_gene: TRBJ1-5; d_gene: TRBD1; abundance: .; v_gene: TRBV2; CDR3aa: CASREWTGSVKPQHF; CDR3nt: TGTGCCAGCAGGGAATGGACAGGGAGTGTGAAGCCCCAGCATTTT
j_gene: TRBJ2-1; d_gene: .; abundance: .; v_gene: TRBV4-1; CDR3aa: CASSQVGVGRDNEQFF; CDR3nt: TGCGCCAGCAGCCAAGTTGGAGTGGGCAGGGACAATGAGCAGTTCTTC
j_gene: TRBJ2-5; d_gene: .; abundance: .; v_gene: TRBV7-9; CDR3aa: CASSFLGGFGAKETQYF; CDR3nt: TGTGCCAGCAGCTTTCTAGGTGGTTTTGGGGCCAAAGAGACCCAGTACTTC
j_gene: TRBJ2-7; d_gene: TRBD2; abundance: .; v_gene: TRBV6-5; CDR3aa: CASRHDSGGAYEQYF; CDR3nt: TGTGCCAGCAGGCACGATAGCGGGGGGGCCTACGAGCAGTACTTC
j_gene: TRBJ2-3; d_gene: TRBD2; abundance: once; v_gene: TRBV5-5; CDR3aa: CASSLGLAGRGSTDTQYF; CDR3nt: TGTGCCAGCAGCCTCGGACTAGCGGGACGTGGCAGTACAGATACGCAGTATTTT
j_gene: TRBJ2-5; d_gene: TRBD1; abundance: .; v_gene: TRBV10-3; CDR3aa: CAISKQGADETQYF; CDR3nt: TGTGCCATCAGTAAACAGGGGGCCGATGAGACCCAGTACTTC
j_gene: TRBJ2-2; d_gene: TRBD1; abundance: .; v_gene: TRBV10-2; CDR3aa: CASTSRQGGGTGELFF; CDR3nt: TGCGCCAGCACTTCTCGACAGGGTGGAGGCACCGGGGAGCTGTTTTTT
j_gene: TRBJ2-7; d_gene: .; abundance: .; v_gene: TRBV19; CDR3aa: CASSPRQDYEQYF; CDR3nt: TGTGCCAGTAGTCCCCGACAGGACTACGAGCAGTACTTC
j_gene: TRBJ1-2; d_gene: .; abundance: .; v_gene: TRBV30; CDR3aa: CAWSDRDRYGYTF; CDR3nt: TGTGCCTGGAGTGACCGTGATCGGTATGGCTACACCTTC
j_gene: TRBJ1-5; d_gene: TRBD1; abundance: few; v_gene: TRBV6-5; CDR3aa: CASSTGTGTNQPQHF; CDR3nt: TGTGCCAGCTCAACCGGGACAGGGACCAATCAGCCCCAGCATTTT
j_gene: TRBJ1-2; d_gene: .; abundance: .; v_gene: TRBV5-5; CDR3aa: CASSLTGLRGYTF; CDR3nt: TGTGCCAGCAGCTTGACAGGGCTAAGAGGCTACACCTTC
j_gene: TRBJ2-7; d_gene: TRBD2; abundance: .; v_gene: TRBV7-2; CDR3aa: CASSSGTSGGIYEQYF; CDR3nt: TGTGCCAGCAGCTCCGGGACTAGCGGGGGGATCTACGAGCAGTACTTC